The T cell receptor (beta chain) under discussion was sequenced for a study of T cells in tuberculosis. Adolescents were screened for latent TB by skin test and IGRA. Unsorted cryopreserved PBMC were sequenced, averaging roughly 100,000 T cells per clinical donor. The table came from immunoSEQ multiplex PCR; TCRdb's copy has only in-frame clones and leaves some out. This sample has more than 35,000 clones; about 95% occur once, and the top ten carry approximately 7.9%. V shed 4 bases, J shed 3 bases, and the junction held 7 bases outside the gene matches. CDR3 length equals 14 residues. The germline V gene encodes CDR1 SGHRS and CDR2 YFSETQ. Points from the study as a whole: Smaller alpha distances in active tuberculosis partly reflected shorter CDR3-alpha lengths.

Comment on this clone: The antigen is undetermined.

The sample comprised PBMCs. The origin of this receptor is a donor aged 10-29 years with latent tuberculosis or without tuberculosis infection. This chain joins TRBV5-1 and TRBJ2-7, with 7 positions matching TRBD1. This CDR3 reads CASSLQNRGYEQYF. CDR3 DNA sequence: TGCGCCAGCAGCCTTCAAAACAGGGGCTACGAGCAGTACTTC. Supplemented by reference TRBV5-1 and TRBJ2-7, the full variable domain reads KAGVTQTPRYLIKTRGQQVTLSCSPISGHRSVSWYQQTPGQGLQFLFEYFSETQRNKGNFPGRFSGRQFSNSRSEMNVSTLELGDSALYLCASSLQNRGYEQYFGPGTRLTVT.